This T cell receptor (beta chain) derives from a study of CD8+ T cells in alopecia areata (dated by TCRdb to 2016 to 2019). Looking at the study overall: Treated patients were enrolled in an open-label pilot trial of oral tofacitinib, 5 to 10 mg twice daily, for moderate-to-severe alopecia areata. Patients received tofacitinib for 6 to 18 months and were then followed off drug for 6 months to check for delayed response and recurrence. Disease severity in treated patients was measured with the SALT score, which quantifies the percentage of affected scalp surface area. The study used high-throughput TCRbeta sequencing to examine T cell clonal expansion in alopecia areata, in both the C3H/HeJ mouse model and human patients. Human TCRbeta sequencing covered scalp tissue and sorted CD4+ and CD8+ peripheral blood T cells from patchy and totalis/universalis alopecia areata patients and healthy controls. Patients on tofacitinib were biopsied at baseline and after 4 and 24 weeks of treatment, and several of the patients also had a later scalp biopsy. Scalp clonality was compared among normal scalp (n=4), patchy alopecia areata scalp (n=8), and alopecia totalis/universalis scalp (n=8). RNA came from the PAXgene miRNA kit for fixed scalp, the miRNeasy kit for PBMCs, and the RNeasy kit for mouse skin. TCRbeta CDR3 regions were amplified by immunoSEQ multiplex PCR using 35 Vbeta forward and 13 Jbeta reverse primers. General findings and caveats noted by the study authors: With tofacitinib, both scalp clonality and the number of expanded CD8+ clones among the top 100 scalp clones went down significantly. Unlike mouse skin, which is dominated by gammadelta T cells, normal human skin has resident alphabeta T cells that are also sequenced, and this complicates analysis of the scalp TCR repertoire. During tofacitinib treatment, many expanded lesional clones remained in scalp and blood, and this persistence may partly explain relapse after treatment is stopped. Shared TCR sequences between patients were less evident than in mice, which may be partly attributable to HLA diversity in the patient population. Compared with normal scalp, lesional scalp, particularly in alopecia totalis/universalis, had higher clonality and more expanded CD8+ clones, which suggests antigenic drive. The treated cohort was small, with a single nonresponder, so links between baseline CD8+ expansion and response need larger studies.

Concerning this clone itself: What this receptor recognizes is not known. Qualities for individual bases were not recorded, and no much larger clone is one base off.

The intended sense of this specimen's time point label: about 4 weeks on oral tofacitinib. The treatment or condition label on this specimen signifies: oral pan-JAK inhibitor, 5-10 mg twice daily. From alopecia areata patients, peripheral blood was collected along with lesional scalp punch biopsies. PBMCs were isolated by density centrifugation and stained for CD3, CD4 and CD8, after which CD4+ and CD8+ T cells were sorted on a FACSAria. The CDR3 covers 16 residues, taking in both the cysteine and the phenylalanine. Of all the DNA, just the CDR3 is kept, 48 bases in frame from base 1. CDR1 GTSNPN and CDR2 SVGIG are derived from the germline V gene (reference sequence). Trimming costs V 0 bases and J 7 bases, and their ends lie 22 bases apart. Libraries were prepared through the immunoSEQ multiplex PCR assay. RNA was extracted from all samples and reverse transcribed into cDNA as template for TCR sequencing. SuperScript III was used to make first-strand cDNA, primed with a 2:1 mix of oligo-dT and random hexamers. A synthetic immune receptor repertoire was used to measure amplification bias, and any remaining bias was corrected computationally. As for how the authors treated the data: Raw reads were preprocessed to remove errors, and CDR3 was defined by IMGT conventions from the conserved cysteine to phenylalanine. Clonality was calculated as 1 minus Shannon entropy normalized by log2 of the number of productive unique TCRs. CD4 or CD8 identity of scalp clones was inferred by cross-referencing scalp TCRbeta sequences with sorted blood CD4 and CD8 repertoires. This immuneACCESS table, as held by TCRdb, lists in-frame sequences with V and J called but not all clones. Of the missing ones, under half trace to an unresolved V gene in checked studies; the others have no known cause. From that table come the V and J calls and clone size; the DNA was used to work out D and trimming. The sample profile shows about 120,000 clones; around 53% of them were found once. Of the sample, roughly 0.5% is held by the ten largest clones.

The source was CD4+ T cells sorted from blood, collected at week 4, from a patient treated with tofacitinib. The sequence links TRBV30 to TRBJ2-7; the D gene is possibly TRBD1, with 5 bases matching. This TCR was sampled from a human donor with alopecia areata. The CDR3 corresponds to CAWSVKGARALGEQYF. The DNA sequence reads TGTGCCTGGAGTGTAAAAGGGGCTAGGGCCCTTGGGGAGCAGTACTTC.